This passage covers 13 T cell receptor beta chains from one sample sequenced in a study of regulatory T cells in long-lasting Graves disease. iRepertoire HTBI primers and Arm-PCR of CDR3 regions built TCR beta libraries. TCRdb independently ran MiXCR on the multiplex PCR reads; one entry per CDR3 protein. Of a few hundred thousand distinct CDR3 sequences in the sample, around 15% were seen once. Time point here: newly diagnosed GD, antithyroid drugs for less than 3 months. Researchers made the TCR library from RNA that was extracted from PBMCs. This same sample was also part of a study on T cells in Graves' hyperthyroidism and ophthalmopathy.

The source material was peripheral blood mononuclear cells (PBMCs), sampled at new diagnosis, from a patient treated with antithyroid drugs. These receptors were taken from a man in his forties with Graves disease.

This clonotype has ten or more counts. This chain uses TRBV2 with TRBJ2-2; D remains ambiguous. CDR3 size: 12 residues. With 8 bases removed from V and 2 bases from J, the gap between germline ends came to 6 bases. Germline V gene lookup returns CDR1 SNHLY and CDR2 FYNNEI. CDR3 nucleotide sequence: TGTGCCAGCTGGTTTAACACCGGGGAGCTGTTTTTT. Encoded protein: CASWFNTGELFF.

The CDR3 DNA reads as TGTGCCAGCAGTGTTTTCGGGGACGTAGCCAAAAACATTCAGTACTTC. It codes for CASSVFGDVAKNIQYF. The chain is built from TRBV2 and TRBJ2-4, with D perhaps being TRBD1 or TRBD2 (5 bases each). CDR1 is SNHLY and CDR2 is FYNNEI in the germline V gene. Trimming stripped 4 bases from V and 0 bases from J, with 13 bases between. The CDR3 runs to 16 residues.

The V call is TRBV9, the J call TRBJ2-1, with D uncertain. CDR3 length: 15 residues. Per the germline V gene, CDR1 is SGDLS and CDR2 is YYNGEE. Trimming removed 1 base from V and 0 bases from J, with 8 bases in between. The CDR3 DNA follows: TGTGCCAGCAGCGTACAGTGGGTCTCCTACAATGAGCAGTTCTTC. This gives the protein CASSVQWVSYNEQFF.

This clonotype was seen a handful of times. This chain's CDR3 is CATSRGQGLRLIEKLFF. The CDR3 nucleotides read TGTGCCACCAGCAGAGGGCAGGGGTTAAGGTTAATTGAAAAACTGTTTTTT. V is TRBV15 and J is TRBJ1-4; D possibly corresponds to TRBD1 (6 bases). The CDR3 is 17 residues long. Trimming took 1 base from V and 7 from J, leaving 19 bases between them. Germline lookup yields CDR1 LNHNV and CDR2 YYDKDF (reference sequence).

This clonotype was observed at least ten times. The chain links TRBV6-2 or TRBV6-3 to TRBJ1-5, with 9 bases lining up with TRBD1. The CDR3 loop spans 15 amino acids. V lost 3 bases, J lost 6 bases, and 6 bases stayed unmatched. Germline CDR1 is MNHEY and CDR2 is SVGEGT. The CDR3 sequence: CASSYTGTGIQPQHF. The CDR3 region has the DNA TGTGCCAGCAGTTATACCGGGACAGGGATTCAGCCCCAGCATTTT.

This clonotype was seen a handful of times. The chain carries TRBV5-4 and TRBJ2-6; D uncertain. The CDR3 runs 15 residues. Looked up from germline, CDR1 is SGHNT and CDR2 is YYREEE (reference sequence). Deletions cut 4 bases from V and 0 bases from J, with 8 bases between. DNA for the CDR3: TGTGCCAGCAGCACCTGGATCTCTGGGGCCAACGTCCTGACTTTC. Translated, it gives CASSTWISGANVLTF.

This clonotype has more than one count but fewer than ten. The chain recombines TRBV12-3 or TRBV12-4 with TRBJ1-6, with 7 bases lining up with TRBD1. CDR3 length: 16 residues. Trimming removed 5 bases from V and 5 bases from J; junction bases left unmatched: 9. CDR3 bases: TGTGCCAGCAGTCTAAGACAGGGTAGGAATAATTCACCCCTCCACTTT. Its protein is CASSLRQGRNNSPLHF.

This clonotype was found a few times. The J gene is TRBJ1-1, the V gene TRBV6-1, with 11 nucleotides matching TRBD1. The trim removed 4 bases at V and 4 bases at J, leaving 8 bases unmatched. Germline CDR1 is MNHNS and CDR2 is SASEGT. This CDR3 has 16 amino acids. The CDR3 DNA is TGTGCCAGCAGTGCCGATCCCGGGACAGGGGGCACTGAAGCTTTCTTT. Translation: CASSADPGTGGTEAFF.

This clonotype was observed at least ten times. The gene calls are TRBV28 and TRBJ2-6, with 10 bases identical to TRBD2. Germline V gene data show CDR1 as MDHEN and CDR2 as SYDVKM. Trimming cost V 2 bases and J 4 bases; bases outside gene matches: 5. The CDR3 is 17 residues long. The CDR3 loop reads CASSLPGLATGANVLTF. CDR3 DNA: TGTGCCAGCAGTTTACCGGGACTAGCGACAGGGGCCAACGTCCTGACTTTC. The whole variable domain, filled in from reference TRBV28 and TRBJ2-6, reads DVKVTQSSRYLVKRTGEKVFLECVQDMDHENMFWYRQDPGLGLRLIYFSYDVKMKEKGDIPEGYSVSREKKERFSLILESASTNQTSMYLCASSLPGLATGANVLTFGAGSRLTVL.

This chain connects TRBV6-5 to TRBJ2-7; D is perhaps TRBD2 (6 bases). Germline lookup yields CDR1 MNHEY and CDR2 SVGAGI. Trimming took 2 bases from V and 0 from J, leaving 11 bases between them. The CDR3 length is 15 residues. DNA of the CDR3: TGTGCCAGCAGTTACGGGGCGGGGCACTCCTACGAGCAGTACTTC. It codes for CASSYGAGHSYEQYF.

This clonotype was seen many times. V is TRBV27 and J is TRBJ2-1, with D tentatively TRBD1 (7 bases). Trimming stripped 4 bases from V and 12 bases from J, with 16 bases between. CDR3 length equals 13 residues. From germline, CDR1 is MNHEY and CDR2 SMNVEV (reference sequence). CDR3 nucleotides: TGTGCCAGCAGTTCCTACGACAGGGAGGCGCAGTTCTTC. It encodes CASSSYDREAQFF.

V usage is TRBV9 and J usage is TRBJ1-1; tentatively, D is TRBD1 (5 bases). From germline, CDR1 is SGDLS and CDR2 YYNGEE. With 7 bases removed from V and 4 bases from J, the gap between germline ends came to 14 bases. This CDR3 is 13 amino acids long. The CDR3 DNA follows: TGTGCCAGCGACGGGGGGTTGGGCACTGAAGCTTTCTTT. As protein: CASDGGLGTEAFF.

There are many counts of this clonotype. The chain links TRBV5-1 to TRBJ2-2, with TRBD2 identical over 9 bases. Per germline, CDR1 SGHRS and CDR2 YFSETQ. The CDR3 loop spans 16 amino acids. J was trimmed by 4 bases and V by 2 bases; bases with no gene match: 6. CDR3: CASSFGLAGITGELFF. The DNA of the CDR3 is TGCGCCAGCAGCTTCGGGCTAGCGGGGATCACCGGGGAGCTGTTTTTT.